Listed below are T cell receptor beta chains from one sample, sequenced in a study of T-cell reconstitution after alpha-beta-depleted transplantation in children. TCRdb analysed the PCR reads with MiXCR anew, one entry per CDR3 protein. Found here are about 870,000 distinct CDR3 sequences, around 15% of them singletons; the top ten hold under 6%. Sequences were derived from PBMCs, mostly from graft donor cells, sampled 360 days after TCRalphabeta/CD19-depleted stem cell transplant. These receptors were obtained from a male patient younger than 18 who had a stem cell transplant for acute lymphoblastic leukemia, so the T cells may come from the graft donor. Each CDR3 is given with its conserved first and last residue.

J gene: TRBJ2-1
V gene: TRBV7-9
CDR3 protein: CASSLGRLTYNEQFF

J gene: TRBJ2-1
V gene: TRBV5-1
CDR3 protein: CASSLGGAGRRQFF

J gene: TRBJ2-1
V gene: TRBV25-1
CDR3 protein: CASSNLQGNEQFF

J gene: TRBJ2-7
V gene: TRBV7-9
CDR3 protein: CASSNSPGTLEQYF

J gene: TRBJ2-7
V gene: TRBV7-2
CDR3 protein: CASSLVGSVGYEQYF

J gene: TRBJ2-5
V gene: TRBV5-1
CDR3 protein: CASSFLAGQETQYF

J gene: TRBJ1-4
V gene: TRBV6-5
CDR3 protein: CASSYGLSRRAEKLFF

J gene: TRBJ1-2
V gene: TRBV10-3
CDR3 protein: CAISDGGYYGYTF

J gene: TRBJ1-4
V gene: TRBV12-3/TRBV12-4
CDR3 protein: CASRLLVRGLQVVREKLFF

J gene: TRBJ1-1
V gene: TRBV12-3/TRBV12-4
CDR3 protein: CASSPRQGRTEAFF

J gene: TRBJ1-5
V gene: TRBV20-1
CDR3 protein: CSALFGGSNQPQHF

J gene: TRBJ2-5
V gene: TRBV5-1
CDR3 protein: CASGRSSWEGLGETQYF

J gene: TRBJ1-4
V gene: TRBV20-1
CDR3 protein: CSARQGARTNEKLFF

J gene: TRBJ1-3
V gene: TRBV12-3/TRBV12-4
CDR3 protein: CASSSISGSGNTIYF

J gene: TRBJ2-3
V gene: TRBV5-1
CDR3 protein: CASSLDLGDTQYF

J gene: TRBJ2-7
V gene: TRBV9
CDR3 protein: CASSVRDRDYEQYF

J gene: TRBJ2-1
V gene: TRBV4-2
CDR3 protein: CASSLPARAWGRPLGDEQFF

J gene: TRBJ2-2
V gene: TRBV5-1
CDR3 protein: CASSSEPNTGELFF

J gene: TRBJ2-7
V gene: TRBV10-1
CDR3 protein: CASSDFATSGSYEQYF

J gene: TRBJ2-1
V gene: TRBV3-1
CDR3 protein: CASSQYEGGNEQFF

J gene: TRBJ2-3
V gene: TRBV7-6
CDR3 protein: CASSLESRGNTQYF

J gene: TRBJ2-3
V gene: TRBV7-9
CDR3 protein: CASSEVSTDTQYF

J gene: TRBJ1-2
V gene: TRBV10-3
CDR3 protein: CAISPAPGRSNYGYTF

J gene: TRBJ2-7
V gene: TRBV20-1
CDR3 protein: CSARDPSHYEQYF

J gene: TRBJ2-5
V gene: TRBV5-5
CDR3 protein: CASSSGSVQETQYF

J gene: TRBJ2-4
V gene: TRBV4-1
CDR3 protein: CASRRAGAKNIQYF

J gene: TRBJ1-1
V gene: TRBV6-2/TRBV6-3
CDR3 protein: CASSPTGGNWDFNTEAFF

J gene: TRBJ1-2
V gene: TRBV27
CDR3 protein: CASRGGYYGYTF

J gene: TRBJ2-2
V gene: TRBV4-1
CDR3 protein: CASSQAQTLNTGELFF

J gene: TRBJ2-7
V gene: TRBV12-3/TRBV12-4
CDR3 protein: CASSLVFEGSIPYEQYF

J gene: TRBJ2-3
V gene: TRBV15
CDR3 protein: CATSLDTQYF

J gene: TRBJ2-1
V gene: TRBV2
CDR3 protein: CASRLGTLVNEQFF

J gene: TRBJ2-7
V gene: TRBV4-1
CDR3 protein: CASSQDNGAGGVREQYF

J gene: TRBJ2-1
V gene: TRBV5-1
CDR3 protein: CASSLPLAGLSSYNEQFF

J gene: TRBJ2-7
V gene: TRBV29-1
CDR3 protein: CSVTPGTTYEQYF

J gene: TRBJ1-2
V gene: TRBV29-1
CDR3 protein: CSVQNSGREYGYTF

J gene: TRBJ1-1
V gene: TRBV7-9
CDR3 protein: CASSPGAMNTEAFF

J gene: TRBJ2-5
V gene: TRBV30
CDR3 protein: CAWSVSLLQEAQYF

J gene: TRBJ2-1
V gene: TRBV7-6
CDR3 protein: CASSLGLGLAGSNEQFF

J gene: TRBJ1-1
V gene: TRBV12-3/TRBV12-4
CDR3 protein: CASRPRDLNTEAFF

J gene: TRBJ1-5
V gene: TRBV9
CDR3 protein: CASSFGTGRGQPQHF

J gene: TRBJ2-1
V gene: TRBV4-1
CDR3 protein: CASSLGWTSGIRNEQFF

J gene: TRBJ2-5
V gene: TRBV5-1
CDR3 protein: CASSLSGSEETQYF

J gene: TRBJ2-2
V gene: TRBV6-1
CDR3 protein: CASSGTSGSLGPLAGELFF

J gene: TRBJ2-6
V gene: TRBV3-1
CDR3 protein: CASSYRRVLATGANVLTF

J gene: TRBJ2-3
V gene: TRBV27
CDR3 protein: CASSPGGFLTDTQYF

J gene: TRBJ2-4
V gene: TRBV29-1
CDR3 protein: CSVNGRAGDIQYF

J gene: TRBJ1-2
V gene: TRBV5-6
CDR3 protein: CASSLVLGTGYTF

J gene: TRBJ2-3
V gene: TRBV5-1
CDR3 protein: CASSLKAGGTDTQYF

J gene: TRBJ2-1
V gene: TRBV6-2/TRBV6-3
CDR3 protein: CASKIAGGAYNEQFF

J gene: TRBJ2-1
V gene: TRBV20-1
CDR3 protein: CSARDGSGTNYNEQFF

J gene: TRBJ2-5
V gene: TRBV20-1
CDR3 protein: CSARVGSRRSQYF